These 7 T cell receptor beta chains share one sample of origin, sequenced in a study of immune evolution from preneoplasia to lung adenocarcinoma. TCRdb's table, derived via immunoSEQ multiplex PCR, lists solely in-frame clones and lacks some. This table has 8,000 to 10,000 clones, more than 75% appearing once. The sample was FFPE lung adenocarcinoma in situ tissue. The receptors were gathered from a person older than 75 with lung adenocarcinoma.

This clone was detected only once. The chain is built from TRBV4-2 and TRBJ2-2; 7 bases fit TRBD2. J gave up 4 bases and V 0 bases, and 5 bases lay outside the gene matches. Germline CDR1 is LGHNA and CDR2 is YNFKEQ. The CDR3 has 16 amino acids. CDR3 nucleotides: TGTGCCAGCAGCCAAGAGACTAGCTCGAGCACCGGGGAGCTGTTTTTT. Residues: CASSQETSSSTGELFF.

This chain links TRBV2 with TRBJ2-5; possible D gene TRBD1, 6 bases. The length of the CDR3 is 17 residues. CDR1 is SNHLY, CDR2 FYNNEI, per germline. V was trimmed by 1 base and J by 4 bases, leaving 19 bases between them. The CDR3 DNA follows: TGTGCCAGCAGTGAAGAGGCGGGCAGGGGATGGGGAGAGACCCAGTACTTC. Translation: CASSEEAGRGWGETQYF.

This chain connects TRBV7-2 to TRBJ1-4; perhaps TRBD1 as D (6 bases). The CDR3 spans 14 residues. The V gene lost 1 base and the J gene lost 7 bases, with 10 bases spanning the gap. CDR1 and CDR2 from the germline V gene are SGHTA and FQGNSA. The CDR3 region has the DNA TGTGCCAGCAGCTTAGTTAGGGGGGGTGAAAAACTGTTTTTT. Translating gives CASSLVRGGEKLFF.

The chain links TRBV29-1 to TRBJ2-5; 10 bases agree with TRBD1. The V gene's germline CDR1 is SQVTM and CDR2 ANQGSEA. The CDR3 length is 17 residues. V lost 8 bases and J lost 2; bases outside the gene matches: 17. This CDR3 reads CSTSGTGDFFYQETQYF. The CDR3 coding sequence is TGCAGCACCTCCGGGACAGGGGATTTCTTTTATCAAGAGACCCAGTACTTC.

This chain joins TRBV7-2 and TRBJ2-1, with D uncertain. Germline V lookup: CDR1 SGHTA, CDR2 FQGNSA. The CDR3 is 12 amino acids. V lost 3 bases and J 6 bases, leaving 6 bases between the germline ends. The DNA for the CDR3 is TGTGCCAGCAGCTTCGCCTCCAATGAGCAGTTCTTC. Its translation: CASSFASNEQFF.

This clone has only a few counts. The chain recombines TRBV2 with TRBJ2-2; D remains ambiguous. The CDR3 contains 13 residues. Germline-derived CDR1 and CDR2 are SNHLY and FYNNEI. V lost 6 bases and J 3 bases, leaving 8 bases between the germline ends. The CDR3 DNA follows: TGTGCCAGCAGCGATCAGTACACCGGGGAGCTGTTTTTT. Protein product: CASSDQYTGELFF.

The chain uses TRBV6-6 and TRBJ1-2; D call uncertain. V gave up 2 bases and J gave up 0 bases, with 10 bases separating them. Per germline, CDR1 MNHNY and CDR2 SVGAGI (reference sequence). CDR3 size: 15 residues. The CDR3 loop reads CASSYMRTSNYGYTF. CDR3 in DNA: TGTGCCAGCAGTTACATGAGAACTTCTAACTATGGCTACACCTTC.